The rows below give T cell receptor beta chains drawn from one sample of a study of T cell changes during pregnancy in multiple sclerosis. Produced via immunoSEQ multiplex PCR; TCRdb's table is partial and in-frame only. The repertoire holds under 95,000 clones, 91% seen once, with under 2% in the top ten. This specimen consisted of peripheral blood, obtained after pregnancy. These receptors were collected from a female donor in good health, enrolled as a control in a pregnancy study. Each CDR3 is given with its conserved first and last residue. A D gene is named only where the DNA matches it firmly. The size of a clone is reported for some rows only, either as once, few or many, or as a class for expanded clones.

clone_size,v_call,d_call,j_call,cdr3_aa,cdr3_nt
.,TRBV9,TRBD1,TRBJ2-3,CASSSTGAQYF,TGTGCCAGCAGCTCCACAGGGGCGCAGTATTTT
few,TRBV2,.,TRBJ1-1,CASSSNLMNTEAFF,TGTGCCAGCAGTTCTAATCTCATGAACACTGAAGCTTTCTTT
.,TRBV11-1,.,TRBJ2-1,CASSLGRFGSYNEQFF,TGTGCCAGCAGCTTAGGGAGATTTGGCTCCTACAATGAGCAGTTCTTC
.,TRBV30,.,TRBJ1-4,CAWSPQGIVTNEKLFF,TGTGCCTGGAGTCCGCAGGGGATAGTCACTAATGAAAAACTGTTTTTT
.,TRBV29-1,TRBD1,TRBJ2-7,CSVVGTGSYEQYF,TGCAGCGTTGTCGGGACAGGGTCTTACGAGCAGTACTTC
.,TRBV7-8,TRBD2,TRBJ2-1,CASNQPGGGYNEQFF,TGTGCCAGCAACCAACCGGGCGGGGGTTACAATGAGCAGTTCTTC
.,TRBV27,TRBD1,TRBJ2-2,CASSTTGVRAGELFF,TGTGCCAGCAGTACTACAGGGGTTAGGGCCGGGGAGCTGTTTTTT
.,TRBV27,TRBD1,TRBJ1-5,CASSTGVFNQPQHF,TGTGCCAGCAGCACAGGGGTTTTTAATCAGCCCCAGCATTTT
.,TRBV7-2,TRBD2,TRBJ2-5,CASSLGGGAGETQYF,TGTGCCAGCAGCTTAGGCGGGGGGGCGGGAGAGACCCAGTACTTC
.,TRBV4-2,TRBD2,TRBJ2-7,CASSQAAGRTSSYEQYF,TGTGCCAGCAGCCAAGCCGCCGGGAGGACGAGCTCCTACGAGCAGTACTTC
.,TRBV5-1,.,TRBJ2-3,CASSIKTGIFTDTQYF,TGCGCCAGCAGCATAAAAACAGGGATTTTCACAGATACGCAGTATTTT
.,TRBV7-8,.,TRBJ2-7,CASSLVGGGSYEQYF,TGTGCCAGCAGCTTAGTAGGGGGGGGGAGCTACGAGCAGTACTTC
.,TRBV18,TRBD2,TRBJ2-5,CASSPRLAGLQETQYF,TGTGCCAGCTCACCGAGACTAGCCGGGCTCCAAGAGACCCAGTACTTC
.,TRBV7-3,.,TRBJ1-1,CASSLAGSGEAFF,TGTGCCAGCAGCTTGGCGGGATCGGGGGAAGCTTTCTTT
.,TRBV5-1,TRBD2,TRBJ2-7,CARRKTGTSDYEQYF,TGCGCCAGGAGGAAAACCGGGACTAGCGACTACGAGCAGTACTTC
.,TRBV4-3,TRBD1,TRBJ2-7,CASSQSAMTGRTYEQYF,TGCGCCAGCAGCCAGAGCGCCATGACAGGGCGGACCTACGAGCAGTACTTC
.,TRBV2,.,TRBJ2-2,CASRGQKGYTGELFF,TGTGCCAGCAGGGGGCAAAAGGGCTACACCGGGGAGCTGTTTTTT